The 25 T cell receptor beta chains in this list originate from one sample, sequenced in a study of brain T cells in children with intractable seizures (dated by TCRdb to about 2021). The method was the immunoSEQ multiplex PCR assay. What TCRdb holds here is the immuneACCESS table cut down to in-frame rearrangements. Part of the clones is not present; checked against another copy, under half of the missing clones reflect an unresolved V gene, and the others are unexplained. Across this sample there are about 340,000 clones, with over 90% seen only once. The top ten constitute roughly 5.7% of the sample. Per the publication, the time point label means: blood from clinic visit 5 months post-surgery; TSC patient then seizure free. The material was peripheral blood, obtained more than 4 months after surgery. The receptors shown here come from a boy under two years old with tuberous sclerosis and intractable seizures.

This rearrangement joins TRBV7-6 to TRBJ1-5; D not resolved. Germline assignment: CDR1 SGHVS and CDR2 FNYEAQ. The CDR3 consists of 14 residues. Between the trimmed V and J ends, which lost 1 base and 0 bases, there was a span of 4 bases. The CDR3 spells CASSLGPSNQPQHF. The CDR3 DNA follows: TGTGCCAGCAGCTTAGGGCCTAGCAATCAGCCCCAGCATTTT.

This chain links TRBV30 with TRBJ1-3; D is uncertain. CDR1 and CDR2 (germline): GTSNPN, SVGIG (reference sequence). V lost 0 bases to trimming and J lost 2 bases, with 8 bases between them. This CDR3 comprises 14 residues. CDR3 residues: CAWSVRRAGNTIYF. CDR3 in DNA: TGTGCCTGGAGTGTACGACGGGCTGGAAACACCATATATTTT.

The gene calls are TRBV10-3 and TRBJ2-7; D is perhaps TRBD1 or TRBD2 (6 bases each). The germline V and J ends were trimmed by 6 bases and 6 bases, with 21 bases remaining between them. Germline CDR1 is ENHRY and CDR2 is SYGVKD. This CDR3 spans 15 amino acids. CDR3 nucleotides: TGTGCCATCAGAAAAAACAGGGAGGAGGAGCGCGAGCAGTACTTC. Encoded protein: CAIRKNREEEREQYF.

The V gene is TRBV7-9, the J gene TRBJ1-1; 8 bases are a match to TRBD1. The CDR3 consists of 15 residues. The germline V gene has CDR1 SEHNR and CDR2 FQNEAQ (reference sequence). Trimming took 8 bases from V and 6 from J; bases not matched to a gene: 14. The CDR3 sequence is CASGQGTGYRAEAFF. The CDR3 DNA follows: TGTGCCAGCGGACAGGGAACAGGGTACCGAGCTGAAGCTTTCTTT. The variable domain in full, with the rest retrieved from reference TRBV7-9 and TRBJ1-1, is DTGVSQNPRHKITKRGQNVTFRCDPISEHNRLYWYRQTLGQGPEFLTYFQNEAQLEKSRLLSDRFSAERPKGSFSTLEIQRTEQGDSAMYLCASGQGTGYRAEAFFGQGTRLTVV.

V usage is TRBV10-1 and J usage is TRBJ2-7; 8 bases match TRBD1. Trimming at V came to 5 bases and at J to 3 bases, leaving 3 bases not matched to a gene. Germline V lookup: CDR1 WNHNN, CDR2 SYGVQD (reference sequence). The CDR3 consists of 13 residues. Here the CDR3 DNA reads TGCGCCAGCAGTCCCGGGACAGGCTACGAGCAGTACTTC. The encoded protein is CASSPGTGYEQYF.

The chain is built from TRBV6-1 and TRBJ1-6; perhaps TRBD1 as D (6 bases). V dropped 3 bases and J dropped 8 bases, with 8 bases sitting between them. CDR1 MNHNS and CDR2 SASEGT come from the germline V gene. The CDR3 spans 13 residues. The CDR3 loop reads CASSDPGDSPLHF. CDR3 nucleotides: TGTGCCAGCAGTGACCCAGGGGATTCACCCCTCCACTTT.

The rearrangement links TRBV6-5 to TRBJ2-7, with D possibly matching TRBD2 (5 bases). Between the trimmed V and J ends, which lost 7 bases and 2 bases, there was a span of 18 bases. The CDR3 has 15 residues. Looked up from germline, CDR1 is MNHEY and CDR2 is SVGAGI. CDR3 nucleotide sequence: TGTGCCAGCACCCTCCATACTAGTGGGGCCTACGAGCAGTACTTC. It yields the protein CASTLHTSGAYEQYF.

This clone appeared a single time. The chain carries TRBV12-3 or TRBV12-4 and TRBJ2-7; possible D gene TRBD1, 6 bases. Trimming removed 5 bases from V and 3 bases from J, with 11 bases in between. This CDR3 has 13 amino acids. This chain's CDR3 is CASSQDRYYEQYF. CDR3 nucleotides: TGTGCCAGCAGTCAAGACAGGTACTACGAGCAGTACTTC.

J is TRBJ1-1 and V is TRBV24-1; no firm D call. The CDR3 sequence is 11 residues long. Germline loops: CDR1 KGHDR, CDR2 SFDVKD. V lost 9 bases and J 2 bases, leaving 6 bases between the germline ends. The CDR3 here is CATSTNTEAFF. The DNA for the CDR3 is TGTGCCACCTCCACAAACACTGAAGCTTTCTTT.

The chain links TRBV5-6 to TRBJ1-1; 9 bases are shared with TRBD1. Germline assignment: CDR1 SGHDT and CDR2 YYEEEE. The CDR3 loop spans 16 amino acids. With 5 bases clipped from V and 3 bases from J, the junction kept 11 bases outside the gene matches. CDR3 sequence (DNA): TGTGCCAGCAGTCGCGGACAGGGGTACGCTGACACTGAAGCTTTCTTT. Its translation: CASSRGQGYADTEAFF.

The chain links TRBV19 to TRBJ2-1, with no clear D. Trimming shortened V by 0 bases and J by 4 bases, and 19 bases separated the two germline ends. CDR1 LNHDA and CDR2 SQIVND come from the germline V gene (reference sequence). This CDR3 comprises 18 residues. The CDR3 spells CASSIESTALGRYNEQFF. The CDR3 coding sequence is TGTGCCAGTAGTATAGAGTCGACCGCCCTGGGTCGGTACAATGAGCAGTTCTTC.

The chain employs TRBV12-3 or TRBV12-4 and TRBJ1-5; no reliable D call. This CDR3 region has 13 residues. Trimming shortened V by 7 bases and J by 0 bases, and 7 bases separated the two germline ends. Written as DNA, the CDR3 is TGTGCCAGCACCCTGGGTAGCAATCAGCCCCAGCATTTT. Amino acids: CASTLGSNQPQHF.

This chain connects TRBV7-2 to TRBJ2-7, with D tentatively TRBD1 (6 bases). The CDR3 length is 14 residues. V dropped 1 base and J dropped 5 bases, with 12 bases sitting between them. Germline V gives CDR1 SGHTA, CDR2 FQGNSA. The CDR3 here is CASSLVGTRNEQYF. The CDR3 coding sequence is TGTGCCAGCAGCTTAGTAGGGACACGGAACGAGCAGTACTTC.

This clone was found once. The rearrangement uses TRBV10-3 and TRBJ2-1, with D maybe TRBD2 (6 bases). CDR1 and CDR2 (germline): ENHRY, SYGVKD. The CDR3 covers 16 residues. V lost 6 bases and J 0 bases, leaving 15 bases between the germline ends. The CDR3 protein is CAIRALLGSSYNEQFF. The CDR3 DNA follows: TGTGCCATCAGGGCGCTCCTCGGGAGCTCCTACAATGAGCAGTTCTTC.

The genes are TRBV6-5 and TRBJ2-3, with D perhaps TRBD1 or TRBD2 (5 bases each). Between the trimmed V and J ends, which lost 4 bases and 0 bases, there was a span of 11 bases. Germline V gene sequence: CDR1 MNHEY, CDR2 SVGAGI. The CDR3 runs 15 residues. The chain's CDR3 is CASSSRGFSTDTQYF. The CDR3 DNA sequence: TGTGCCAGCAGTTCGAGGGGCTTTAGCACAGATACGCAGTATTTT.

The CDR3 reads CASSITDSSYEQYF. Written as DNA, the CDR3 is TGTGCCAGTAGTATAACAGATAGCTCCTACGAGCAGTACTTC. The chain recombines TRBV19 with TRBJ2-7; D unresolved. CDR3 size: 14 residues. CDR1 is LNHDA, CDR2 SQIVND, per germline (reference sequence). The germline V and J ends were trimmed by 2 bases and 0 bases, with 8 bases remaining between them. Full variable domain (missing parts from reference TRBV19 and TRBJ2-7): DGGITQSPKYLFRKEGQNVTLSCEQNLNHDAMYWYRQDPGQGLRLIYYSQIVNDFQKGDIAEGYSVSREKKESFPLTVTSAQKNPTAFYLCASSITDSSYEQYFGPGTRLTVT.

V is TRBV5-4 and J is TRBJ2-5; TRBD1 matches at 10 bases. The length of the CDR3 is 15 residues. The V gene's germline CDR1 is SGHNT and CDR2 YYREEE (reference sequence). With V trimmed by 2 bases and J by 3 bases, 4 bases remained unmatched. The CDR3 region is CASSFDRGREETQYF. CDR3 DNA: TGTGCCAGCAGCTTTGACAGGGGGCGGGAAGAGACCCAGTACTTC.

CDR3 DNA: TGCGCCAGCAGCTCGGCCGGGACTACCGTCCCCTCCTACAATGAGCAGTTCTTC. As protein: CASSSAGTTVPSYNEQFF. The V gene is TRBV5-1, the J gene TRBJ2-1; 7 positions match TRBD2. CDR1 is SGHRS and CDR2 is YFSETQ in the germline V gene. This CDR3 is built from 18 residues. Trimming removed 3 bases from V and 0 bases from J; junction bases left unmatched: 12.

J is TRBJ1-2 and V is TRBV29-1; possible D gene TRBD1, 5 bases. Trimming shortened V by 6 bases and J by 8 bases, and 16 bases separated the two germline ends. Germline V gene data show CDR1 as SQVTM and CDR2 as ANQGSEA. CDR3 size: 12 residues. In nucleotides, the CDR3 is TGCAGCGTGGGACGGACTCTCGGGGGCTACACCTTC. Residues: CSVGRTLGGYTF.

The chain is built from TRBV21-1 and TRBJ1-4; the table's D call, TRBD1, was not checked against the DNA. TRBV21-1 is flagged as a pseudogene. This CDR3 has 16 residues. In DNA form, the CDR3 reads TGTGCCAGCAGCCCGGACAGGGGGGCAACTAATGAAAAACTGTTTTTT. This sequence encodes CASSPDRGATNEKLFF.

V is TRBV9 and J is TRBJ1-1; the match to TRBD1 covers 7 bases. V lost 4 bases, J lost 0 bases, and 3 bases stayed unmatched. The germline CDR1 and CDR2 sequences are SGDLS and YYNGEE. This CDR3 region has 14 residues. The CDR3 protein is CASSITGVNTEAFF. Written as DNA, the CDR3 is TGTGCCAGCAGCATCACAGGGGTGAACACTGAAGCTTTCTTT.

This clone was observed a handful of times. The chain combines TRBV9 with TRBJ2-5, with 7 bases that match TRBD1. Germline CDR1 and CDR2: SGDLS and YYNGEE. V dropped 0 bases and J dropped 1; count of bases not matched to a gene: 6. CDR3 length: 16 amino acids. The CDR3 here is CASSVALGTAQETQYF. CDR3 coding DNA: TGTGCCAGCAGCGTAGCTCTAGGGACAGCCCAAGAGACCCAGTACTTC.

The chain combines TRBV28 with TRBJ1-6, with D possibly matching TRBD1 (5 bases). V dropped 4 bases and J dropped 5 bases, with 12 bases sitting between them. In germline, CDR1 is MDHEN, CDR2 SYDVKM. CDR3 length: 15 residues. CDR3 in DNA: TGTGCCAGCAGTTCCCCCGAGGGGAATAATTCACCCCTCCACTTT. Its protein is CASSSPEGNNSPLHF.

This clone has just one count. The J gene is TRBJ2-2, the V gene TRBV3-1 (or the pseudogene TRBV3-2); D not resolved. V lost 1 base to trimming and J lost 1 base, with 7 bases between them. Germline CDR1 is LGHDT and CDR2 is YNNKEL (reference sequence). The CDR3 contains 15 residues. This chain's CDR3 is CASSQVYRNTGELFF. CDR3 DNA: TGTGCCAGCAGCCAAGTATACCGGAACACCGGGGAGCTGTTTTTT.

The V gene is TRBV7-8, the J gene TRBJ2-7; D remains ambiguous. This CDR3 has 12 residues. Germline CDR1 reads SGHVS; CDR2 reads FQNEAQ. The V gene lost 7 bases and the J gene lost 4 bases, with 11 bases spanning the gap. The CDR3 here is CASTTTRYEQYF. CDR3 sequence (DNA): TGTGCCAGCACCACGACTCGATACGAGCAGTACTTC.